This is a list of T cell receptor beta chains from one sample in a study of OX40 agonist ivuxolimab in advanced cancers. Method: immunoSEQ multiplex PCR; TCRdb's copy keeps in-frame clones and lacks some. The table lists about 27,000 clones, 70% to 90% of them singletons. Sequenced here: CD4+ or CD8+ T cells sorted from blood, sampled in a trial of the OX40 agonist ivuxolimab. Receptor source: an adult with an advanced solid tumor such as melanoma, head and neck, liver or kidney cancer. The CDR3 runs from the conserved cysteine through the conserved F or W. The order of the fields is D gene, V gene, clone size, J gene, CDR3 DNA, CDR3 protein. D genes are given only for firm matches. A row's size may be missing; if present it is once, few, many or a size class.

TRBD1	TRBV4-1	.	TRBJ2-3	TGCGCCAGCAGCCAACGGGACAGGTTCACGGATACGCAGTATTTT	CASSQRDRFTDTQYF
.	TRBV6-5	.	TRBJ2-1	TGTGCCAGCAGTTACTCGGTGGAGGTAGGTGAGCAGTTCTTC	CASSYSVEVGEQFF
TRBD1	TRBV5-4	.	TRBJ1-2	TGTGCCAGCAGCCAGGGACAGAACCTAAACTATGGCTACACCTTC	CASSQGQNLNYGYTF
TRBD2	TRBV4-2	few	TRBJ2-3	TGTGCCAGCAGCCAAGATGGGGCGGGAGGGCCAGAGACGCAGTATTTT	CASSQDGAGGPETQYF
.	TRBV11-2	.	TRBJ2-1	TGTGCCAGCAGCCTAGAGACTCCCTACAATGAGCAGTTCTTC	CASSLETPYNEQFF
.	TRBV6-6	.	TRBJ2-7	TGTGCCAGCAGCCCGAAGTACGAGCAGTACTTC	CASSPKYEQYF
.	TRBV30	.	TRBJ1-1	TGTGCCGGGGGGACGGGGTCTATGAACACTGAAGCTTTCTTT	CAGGTGSMNTEAFF
TRBD2	TRBV15	.	TRBJ2-3	TGTGCCACCAGCAGAGGGTTGGCTAGCGGGAGGGCAGATACGCAGTATTTT	CATSRGLASGRADTQYF
.	TRBV9	once	TRBJ2-7	TGTGCCAGCAGCGCAAGCGGGTCTAGCTCCTACGAGCAGTACTTC	CASSASGSSSYEQYF
.	TRBV10-2	.	TRBJ2-1	TGCGCCAGCAGTTTTGCTGACACAACTCTAGAAACTTTCTCCTACAATGAGCAGTTCTTC	CASSFADTTLETFSYNEQFF
TRBD2	TRBV28	few	TRBJ2-3	TGTGCCAGCAGGTGGACTAGCGGGAGGGAAAATACGCAGTATTTT	CASRWTSGRENTQYF
.	TRBV28	.	TRBJ1-3	TGTGCCAGCAGTTTTCCTCTCCACTCTGGAAACACCATATATTTT	CASSFPLHSGNTIYF
.	TRBV12-5	.	TRBJ2-1	TGTGCTAGTGGTTTGAACGAACAACACGCCGGCAATGAGCAGTTCTTC	CASGLNEQHAGNEQFF
.	TRBV2	once	TRBJ1-5	TGTGCCAGCAGTGTTAATTCGGCGTGGCCCCAGCATTTT	CASSVNSAWPQHF
.	TRBV7-3	.	TRBJ2-7	TGTGCCAGCAGCCTCCCCCCGGGACCTCATAGGGCGGAGGAGTACTTC	CASSLPPGPHRAEEYF
.	TRBV6-5	.	TRBJ1-6	TGTGCCAGCACACCTGGGAATTCACCCCTCCACTTT	CASTPGNSPLHF
.	TRBV18	few	TRBJ2-1	TGTGCCAGCTCACCACCGACGGGTAGCTCCTACAATGAGCAGTTCTTC	CASSPPTGSSYNEQFF
.	TRBV28	.	TRBJ1-1	TGTGCCAGCAGTTTACCCGGGAGAGACATTAACACTGAAGCTTTCTTT	CASSLPGRDINTEAFF
.	TRBV23-1	once	TRBJ1-5	TGCGCCAGCAGTCAATCTTACTTTTGTTCGTACAATCAGCCCCAGCATTTT	CASSQSYFCSYNQPQHF
.	TRBV11-2	.	TRBJ2-7	TGTGCCAGCAGCCCCTGGACTACATCCTACGAGCAGTACTTC	CASSPWTTSYEQYF
.	TRBV5-4	.	TRBJ2-7	TGTGCCAGCAGCCATAAGGCCAGCTCCTACGAGCAGTACTTC	CASSHKASSYEQYF
TRBD1	TRBV5-8	.	TRBJ2-3	TGTGCCAGCAGCTTAGACAGGGAGCCAGATACGCAGTATTTT	CASSLDREPDTQYF
.	TRBV6-5	.	TRBJ1-2	TGTGCCAGCAGCCCTAGTCCTAACTATGGCTACACCTTC	CASSPSPNYGYTF
.	TRBV27	.	TRBJ1-1	TGTGCCAGCAGTTTGGACCAGGGCACTGAAGCTTTCTTT	CASSLDQGTEAFF
.	TRBV5-6	.	TRBJ2-2	TGTGCCAGCAGCTTACTACTAGTGGCCGGGGAGCTGTTTTTT	CASSLLLVAGELFF
TRBD2	TRBV11-2	.	TRBJ2-7	TGTGCCAGCAGCTTAGGCGGGACTAGCGGGAATAGCGAGCAGTACTTC	CASSLGGTSGNSEQYF
.	TRBV7-6	once	TRBJ1-1	TGTGCCAGCAGCTTCCGGGGAACGGGTACTGAAGCTTTCTTT	CASSFRGTGTEAFF
.	TRBV30	few	TRBJ1-1	TGTGCCTGGAGTTCCGGGACAAACATGAACACTGAAGCTTTCTTT	CAWSSGTNMNTEAFF